The sequence of this TCR beta chain was determined in a study of response to subunit inactivated influenza vaccine. In TCRdb, the RT-PCR reads were re-called with MiXCR into one record per CDR3 protein. The sample has more than 600,000 distinct CDR3 sequences, 18% seen once. Ten or more counts support this clonotype. Its antigen is not known. In germline, CDR1 is LGHNA, CDR2 YSLEER. This CDR3 contains 14 residues. Trimming removed 1 base at V and 6 bases at J, with 11 bases between. Overall study results and limits: The authors put forward the suggestion that each seasonal influenza vaccination may bring in only a limited number of new T cells.

The specimen comprised PBMCs from blood, sampled 5 to 6 days after vaccination. The V gene is TRBV4-3, the J gene TRBJ2-3; weak D call: TRBD2 (6 bases). This TCR was sampled from a man aged 50-60 years who received an inactivated influenza vaccine. In DNA, the CDR3 is TGCGCCAGCAGCCAAGTAGGAGGGCTGGATACGCAGTATTTT. It codes for CASSQVGGLDTQYF.